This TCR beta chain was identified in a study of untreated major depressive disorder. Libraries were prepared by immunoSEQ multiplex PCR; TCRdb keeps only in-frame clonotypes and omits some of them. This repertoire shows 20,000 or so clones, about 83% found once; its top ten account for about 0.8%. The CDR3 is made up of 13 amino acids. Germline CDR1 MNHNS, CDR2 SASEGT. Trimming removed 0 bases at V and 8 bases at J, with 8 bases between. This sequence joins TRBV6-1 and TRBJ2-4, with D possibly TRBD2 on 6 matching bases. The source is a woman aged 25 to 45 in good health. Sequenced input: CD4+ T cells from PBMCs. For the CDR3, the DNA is TGTGCCAGCAGTGAAGCCCGCGGGGACATTCAGTACTTC. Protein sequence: CASSEARGDIQYF.